This record concerns one TCR beta chain sequence. This specimen comes from a study of T-cell reconstitution after alpha-beta-depleted transplantation in children. Unique molecular identifiers featured in how the TCRbeta library was prepared. TCRdb re-called the PCR reads with MiXCR, one entry per CDR3 protein. Seen here are around 450,000 distinct CDR3 sequences, 43% observed once, and the top ten hold under 30%. The source is a girl aged 2-10 years with aplastic anemia, due to receive a stem cell transplant. The specimen comprised PBMCs, sampled before TCRalphabeta/CD19-depleted stem cell transplant.

The CDR3 spells CSARSRGPYNEQFF. CDR3 DNA: TGCAGTGCTAGATCTCGCGGACCCTACAATGAGCAGTTCTTC. The chain uses TRBV20-1 and TRBJ2-1; D is undetermined. The CDR3 has 14 residues. From germline, CDR1 is DFQATT and CDR2 SNEGSKA (reference sequence). V was cut by 2 bases and J by 2 bases, with 10 bases left in between.